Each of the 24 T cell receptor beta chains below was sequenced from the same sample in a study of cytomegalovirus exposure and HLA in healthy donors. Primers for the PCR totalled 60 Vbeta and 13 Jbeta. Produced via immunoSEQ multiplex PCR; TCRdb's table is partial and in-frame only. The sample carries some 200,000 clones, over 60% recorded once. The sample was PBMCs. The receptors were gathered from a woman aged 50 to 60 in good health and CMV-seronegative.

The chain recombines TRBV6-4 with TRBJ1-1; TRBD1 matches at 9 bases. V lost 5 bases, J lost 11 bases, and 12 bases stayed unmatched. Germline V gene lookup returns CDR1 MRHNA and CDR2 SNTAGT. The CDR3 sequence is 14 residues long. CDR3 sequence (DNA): TGTGCCAGCAGTCCCGCGGGACAGGGTTCCAGGGCTTTCTTT. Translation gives CASSPAGQGSRAFF.

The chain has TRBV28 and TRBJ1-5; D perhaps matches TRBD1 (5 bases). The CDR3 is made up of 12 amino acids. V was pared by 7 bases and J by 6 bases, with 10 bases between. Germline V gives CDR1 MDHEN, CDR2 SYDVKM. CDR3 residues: CASTGEIQPQHF. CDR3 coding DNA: TGTGCCAGCACGGGGGAAATTCAGCCCCAGCATTTT. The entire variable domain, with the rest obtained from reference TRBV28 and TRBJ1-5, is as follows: DVKVTQSSRYLVKRTGEKVFLECVQDMDHENMFWYRQDPGLGLRLIYFSYDVKMKEKGDIPEGYSVSREKKERFSLILESASTNQTSMYLCASTGEIQPQHFGDGTRLSIL.

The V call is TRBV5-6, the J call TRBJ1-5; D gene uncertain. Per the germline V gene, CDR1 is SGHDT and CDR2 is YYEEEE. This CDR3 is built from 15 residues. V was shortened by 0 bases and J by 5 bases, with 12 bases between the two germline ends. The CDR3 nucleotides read TGTGCCAGCAGCTTGGCTTCCCAGATTGATCAGCCCCAGCATTTT. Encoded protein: CASSLASQIDQPQHF.

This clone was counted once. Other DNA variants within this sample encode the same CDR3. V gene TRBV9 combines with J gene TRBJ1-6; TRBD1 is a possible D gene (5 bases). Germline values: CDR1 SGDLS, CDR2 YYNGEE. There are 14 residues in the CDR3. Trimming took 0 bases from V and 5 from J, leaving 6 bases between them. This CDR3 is CASSVGRDNSPLHF. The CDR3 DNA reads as TGTGCCAGCAGCGTAGGCAGGGATAATTCACCCCTCCACTTT.

This CDR3 reads CASSLAQGGFFDTDTQYF. CDR3 coding DNA: TGCGCCAGCAGCTTGGCCCAGGGAGGTTTTTTCGACACAGATACGCAGTATTTT. This chain joins TRBV5-1 and TRBJ2-3; weak D call: TRBD2 (6 bases). The CDR3 is 18 amino acids. The ends were cut back, 0 bases at V and 2 bases at J, with 19 bases in the middle. The germline CDR1 and CDR2 sequences are SGHRS and YFSETQ.

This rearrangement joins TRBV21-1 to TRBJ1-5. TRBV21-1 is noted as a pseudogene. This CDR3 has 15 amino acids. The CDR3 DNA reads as TGTGCCAGCAGCCTTTCTAGGGGGGGCTGTCAGCCCCAGCATTTT. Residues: CASSLSRGGCQPQHF.

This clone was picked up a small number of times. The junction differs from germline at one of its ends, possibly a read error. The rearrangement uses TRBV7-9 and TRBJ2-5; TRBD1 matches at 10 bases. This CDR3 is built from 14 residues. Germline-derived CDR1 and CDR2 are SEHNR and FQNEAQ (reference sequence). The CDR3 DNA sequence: TGTTCCAGCAGCTCGGGACAGGGGTTCGGGACCCAGTACTTC. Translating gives CSSSSGQGFGTQYF.

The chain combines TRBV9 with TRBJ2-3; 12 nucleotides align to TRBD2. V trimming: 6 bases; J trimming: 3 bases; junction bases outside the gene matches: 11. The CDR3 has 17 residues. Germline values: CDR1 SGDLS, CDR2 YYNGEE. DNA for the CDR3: TGTGCCAGCAATCGGCGAACTAGCGGGGGGCTAACAGATACGCAGTATTTT. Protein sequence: CASNRRTSGGLTDTQYF.

CDR3 residues: CASSFDRVHEQYF. In DNA, the CDR3 is TGTGCCAGCAGTTTCGACAGGGTTCACGAGCAGTACTTC. This chain uses TRBV28 with TRBJ2-7; 7 nucleotides align to TRBD1. Trimming removed 3 bases from V and 5 bases from J; junction bases left unmatched: 4. CDR3 size: 13 residues. From germline, CDR1 is MDHEN and CDR2 SYDVKM.

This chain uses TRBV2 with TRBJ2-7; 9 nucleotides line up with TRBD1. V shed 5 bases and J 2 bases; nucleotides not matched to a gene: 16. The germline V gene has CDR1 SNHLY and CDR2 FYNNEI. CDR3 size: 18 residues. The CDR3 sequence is CASSFPRLRDRATYEQYF. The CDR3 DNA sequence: TGTGCCAGCAGTTTCCCGAGGCTGCGGGACAGGGCAACCTACGAGCAGTACTTC.

CDR3 region: CASSSGQGAHYGYTF. DNA of the CDR3: TGCGCCAGCAGCTCCGGACAGGGGGCCCACTATGGCTACACCTTC. This rearrangement joins TRBV5-1 to TRBJ1-2, with 11 bases matching TRBD1. The CDR3 is 15 residues long. V shed 3 bases and J 3 bases; nucleotides not matched to a gene: 4. Germline V gene sequence: CDR1 SGHRS, CDR2 YFSETQ.

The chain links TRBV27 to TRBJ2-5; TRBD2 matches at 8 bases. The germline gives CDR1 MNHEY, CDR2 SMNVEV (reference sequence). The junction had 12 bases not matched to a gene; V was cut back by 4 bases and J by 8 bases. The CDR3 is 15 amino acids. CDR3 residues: CASSSTSGLGKTQYF. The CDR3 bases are TGTGCCAGCAGTTCTACTAGCGGTCTTGGTAAAACCCAGTACTTC.

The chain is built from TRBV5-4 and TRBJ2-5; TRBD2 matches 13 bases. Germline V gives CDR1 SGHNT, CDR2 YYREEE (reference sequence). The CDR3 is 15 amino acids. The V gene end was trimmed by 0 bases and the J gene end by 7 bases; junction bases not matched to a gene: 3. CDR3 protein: CASSLELAGGGTQYF. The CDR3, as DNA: TGTGCCAGCAGCTTGGAACTAGCGGGAGGGGGGACCCAGTACTTC.

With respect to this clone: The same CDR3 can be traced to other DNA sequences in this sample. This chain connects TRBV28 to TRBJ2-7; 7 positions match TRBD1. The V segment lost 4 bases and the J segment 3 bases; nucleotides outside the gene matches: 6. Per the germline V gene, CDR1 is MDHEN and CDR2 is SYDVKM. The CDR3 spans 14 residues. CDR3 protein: CASSSRQGFYEQYF. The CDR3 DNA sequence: TGTGCCAGCAGTTCCAGACAGGGTTTCTACGAGCAGTACTTC.

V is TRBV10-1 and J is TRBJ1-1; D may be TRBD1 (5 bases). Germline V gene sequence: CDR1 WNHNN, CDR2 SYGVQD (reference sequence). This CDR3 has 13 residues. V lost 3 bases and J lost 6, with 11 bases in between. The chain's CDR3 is CASSDRVRSEAFF. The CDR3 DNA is TGCGCCAGCAGTGACAGGGTTCGATCTGAAGCTTTCTTT.

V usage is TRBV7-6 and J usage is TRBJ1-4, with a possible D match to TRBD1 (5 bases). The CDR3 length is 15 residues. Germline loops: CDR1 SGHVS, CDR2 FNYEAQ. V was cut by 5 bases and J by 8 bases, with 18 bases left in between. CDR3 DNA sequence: TGTGCCAGCAGCCCCTCGGGAGGGGTAGGCGAAAAACTGTTTTTT. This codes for CASSPSGGVGEKLFF.

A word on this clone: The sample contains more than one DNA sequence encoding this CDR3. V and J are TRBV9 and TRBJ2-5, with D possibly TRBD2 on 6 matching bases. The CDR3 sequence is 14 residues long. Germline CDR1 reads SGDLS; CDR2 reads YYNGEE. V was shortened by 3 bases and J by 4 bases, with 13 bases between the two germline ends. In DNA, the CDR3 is TGTGCCAGCAGCGCGCGGACCGGGGGAGAGACCCAGTACTTC. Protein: CASSARTGGETQYF.

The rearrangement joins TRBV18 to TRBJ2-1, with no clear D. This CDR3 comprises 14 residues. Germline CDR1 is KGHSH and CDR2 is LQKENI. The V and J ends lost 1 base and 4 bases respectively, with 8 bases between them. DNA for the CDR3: TGTGCCAGCTCACCACAGCGAGATTACAATGAGCAGTTCTTC. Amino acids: CASSPQRDYNEQFF.

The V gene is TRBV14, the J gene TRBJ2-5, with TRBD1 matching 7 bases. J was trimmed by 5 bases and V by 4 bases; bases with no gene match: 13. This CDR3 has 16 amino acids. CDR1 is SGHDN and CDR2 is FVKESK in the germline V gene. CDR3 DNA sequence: TGTGCCAGCAGCCCCAGACAGGGTGAAAGGTCGGAGACCCAGTACTTC. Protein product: CASSPRQGERSETQYF.

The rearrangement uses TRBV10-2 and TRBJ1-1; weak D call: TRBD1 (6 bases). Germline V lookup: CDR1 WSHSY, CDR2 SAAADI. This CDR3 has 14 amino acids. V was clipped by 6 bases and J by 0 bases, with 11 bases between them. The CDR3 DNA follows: TGCGCCAGCAGACAACAGGGCTTGAACACTGAAGCTTTCTTT. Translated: CASRQQGLNTEAFF.

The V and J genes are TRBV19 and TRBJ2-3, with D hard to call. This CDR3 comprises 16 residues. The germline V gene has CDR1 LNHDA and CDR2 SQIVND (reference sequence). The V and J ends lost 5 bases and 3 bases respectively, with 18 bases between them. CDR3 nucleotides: TGTGCCAGTAGTCCCACCTCTCAAACTCCTACAGATACGCAGTATTTT. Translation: CASSPTSQTPTDTQYF.

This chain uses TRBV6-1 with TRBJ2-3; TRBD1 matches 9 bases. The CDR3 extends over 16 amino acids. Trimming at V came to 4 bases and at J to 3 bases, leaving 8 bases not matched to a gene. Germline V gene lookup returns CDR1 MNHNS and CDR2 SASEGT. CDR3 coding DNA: TGTGCCAGCAGTGGCTCCGGGACAGGGAAGACAGATACGCAGTATTTT. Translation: CASSGSGTGKTDTQYF.

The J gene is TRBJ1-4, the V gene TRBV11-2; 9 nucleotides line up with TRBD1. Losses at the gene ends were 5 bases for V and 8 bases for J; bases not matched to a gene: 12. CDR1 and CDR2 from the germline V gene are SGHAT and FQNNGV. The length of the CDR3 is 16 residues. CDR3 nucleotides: TGTGCCAGCAGCCGGGCCGGGACAGGGATGAAAGAAAAACTGTTTTTT. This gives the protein CASSRAGTGMKEKLFF.

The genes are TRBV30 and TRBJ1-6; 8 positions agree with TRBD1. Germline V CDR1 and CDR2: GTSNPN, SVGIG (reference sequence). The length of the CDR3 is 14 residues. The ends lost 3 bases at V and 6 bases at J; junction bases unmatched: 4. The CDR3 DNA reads TGTGCCTGGAGCAGGGGGCAGGGTAATTCACCCCTCCACTTT. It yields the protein CAWSRGQGNSPLHF.